These 19 T cell receptor beta chains came from one sample sequenced in a study of blood T cell repertoires in COVID-19 (dated by TCRdb to the early 2020s). Libraries were constructed by the immunoSEQ multiplex PCR assay. The table was pulled from immuneACCESS by TCRdb, which kept in-frame rearrangements only. Such tables lose some clones; where checked, under half of the loss comes from unresolved V genes, and the rest has no known cause. The sample records some 150,000 clones, 80% to 90% of which are singletons. 8% of the sample is in the top ten clones. The sequenced sample was peripheral blood. The receptors shown here come from a woman aged 60-75 years with COVID-19, enrolled during active disease.

The genes are TRBV28 and TRBJ2-5; 14 positions match TRBD2. V was clipped by 5 bases and J by 8 bases; unmatched bases: 4. Germline values: CDR1 MDHEN, CDR2 SYDVKM. The CDR3 loop spans 14 amino acids. The CDR3 region has the DNA TGTGCCAGCAGTCCGGGGACTAGCGGGGGTACCCAGTACTTC. Residues: CASSPGTSGGTQYF.

This chain joins TRBV7-9 and TRBJ2-3; D unclear. This CDR3 has 16 residues. Looked up from germline, CDR1 is SEHNR and CDR2 is FQNEAQ (reference sequence). The germline V and J ends were trimmed by 5 bases and 4 bases, with 19 bases remaining between them. This CDR3 is CASSRTLQASSDTQYF. As DNA, the CDR3 is TGTGCCAGCAGCCGTACCCTCCAAGCGTCGTCAGATACGCAGTATTTT.

This clone was detected once. The chain uses TRBV5-1 and TRBJ2-3; D gene uncertain. Germline V CDR1 and CDR2: SGHRS, YFSETQ. V shed 0 bases and J shed 4 bases, with 9 bases lying between them. This CDR3 comprises 14 residues. CDR3 in DNA: TGCGCCAGCAGCTTGGCCGTTACTTCAGATACGCAGTATTTT. Translated: CASSLAVTSDTQYF.

The chain recombines TRBV19 with TRBJ2-6; a weak D match, TRBD1 (7 bases). The CDR3 is 16 amino acids. CDR1 and CDR2 from the germline V gene are LNHDA and SQIVND (reference sequence). V was trimmed by 10 bases and J by 0 bases, leaving 16 bases between them. CDR3 residues: CATAGQPFSGANVLTF. The CDR3 coding sequence is TGTGCCACTGCGGGACAGCCCTTCTCTGGGGCCAACGTCCTGACTTTC.

The sample holds one count of this clone. This chain joins TRBV10-2 and TRBJ2-5; TRBD1 matches 9 bases. This CDR3 comprises 17 residues. CDR1 is WSHSY, CDR2 SAAADI, per germline. Losses at the gene ends were 6 bases for V and 5 bases for J; bases not matched to a gene: 16. The CDR3 reads CASSNPKQGAPFETQYF. CDR3 in DNA: TGCGCCAGCAGCAACCCTAAACAGGGGGCGCCTTTTGAGACCCAGTACTTC.

The chain couples TRBV28 to TRBJ2-7, with D tentatively TRBD1 (5 bases). Germline V gene lookup returns CDR1 MDHEN and CDR2 SYDVKM. Trimming cost V 3 bases and J 6 bases, with 18 bases left between them. The CDR3 has 15 residues. DNA of the CDR3: TGTGCCAGCAGTTTGGTGCGCTCCAAGGGGTCCGAGCAGTACTTC. Translated: CASSLVRSKGSEQYF.

This chain links TRBV29-1 with TRBJ1-1, with TRBD1 as a possible D gene (5 bases). The germline gives CDR1 SQVTM, CDR2 ANQGSEA. Trimming shortened V by 6 bases and J by 0 bases, and 11 bases separated the two germline ends. The CDR3 has 13 amino acids. CDR3 coding DNA: TGCAGCGTGGGACTACGATTGAACACTGAAGCTTTCTTT. Amino acids: CSVGLRLNTEAFF. Full variable domain (remainder filled in from reference TRBV29-1 and TRBJ1-1): SAVISQKPSRDICQRGTSLTIQCQVDSQVTMMFWYRQQPGQSLTLIATANQGSEATYESGFVIDKFPISRPNLTFSTLTVSNMSPEDSSIYLCSVGLRLNTEAFFGQGTRLTVV.

This clone turned up a few times. The gene calls are TRBV19 and TRBJ1-1, with D perhaps TRBD1 (5 bases). The V and J ends lost 2 bases and 7 bases respectively, with 8 bases between them. The germline V gene encodes CDR1 LNHDA and CDR2 SQIVND (reference sequence). The CDR3 runs to 12 residues. The CDR3 loop reads CASSIMQGEAFF. The CDR3 DNA reads as TGTGCCAGTAGTATAATGCAGGGTGAAGCTTTCTTT.

The rearrangement links TRBV9 to TRBJ2-1; possibly TRBD2 for D (5 bases). The CDR3 extends over 13 amino acids. Trimming removed 1 base from V and 6 bases from J, with 8 bases in between. Germline assignment: CDR1 SGDLS and CDR2 YYNGEE. The CDR3 coding sequence is TGTGCCAGCAGCGTACTAGCTGCCAATGAGCAGTTCTTC. Its protein is CASSVLAANEQFF.

V usage is TRBV19 and J usage is TRBJ1-1; possibly TRBD1 for D (6 bases). Looked up from germline, CDR1 is LNHDA and CDR2 is SQIVND (reference sequence). V shed 5 bases and J shed 8 bases, with 9 bases lying between them. This CDR3 has 11 amino acids. The CDR3 DNA is TGTGCCAGTAGTGTACAGGGCGAAGCTTTCTTT. Protein: CASSVQGEAFF. Filled out from reference TRBV19 and TRBJ1-1, the complete variable domain reads DGGITQSPKYLFRKEGQNVTLSCEQNLNHDAMYWYRQDPGQGLRLIYYSQIVNDFQKGDIAEGYSVSREKKESFPLTVTSAQKNPTAFYLCASSVQGEAFFGQGTRLTVV.

The chain links TRBV6-5 to TRBJ1-1; TRBD1 is a possible D gene (6 bases). Per the germline V gene, CDR1 is MNHEY and CDR2 is SVGAGI. V was clipped by 6 bases and J by 6 bases, with 14 bases between them. This CDR3 has 13 amino acids. CDR3 loop: CASRDSQRSEAFF. The CDR3 DNA reads TGTGCCAGCAGGGACAGCCAACGATCTGAAGCTTTCTTT.

V is TRBV27 and J is TRBJ2-5; TRBD2 aligns across 7 bases. Germline V gives CDR1 MNHEY, CDR2 SMNVEV (reference sequence). V was clipped by 7 bases and J by 7 bases; unmatched bases: 12. The CDR3 loop spans 14 amino acids. The CDR3 nucleotides are TGTGCCAGCAAAAGGGCCCCGGGGGGAGTGACCCAGTACTTC. Protein sequence: CASKRAPGGVTQYF.

The CDR3 DNA sequence: TGTGCCAGCTCAGCCGTACAGGGGGCTTTTTACACTGAAGCTTTCTTT. Translation gives CASSAVQGAFYTEAFF. J is TRBJ1-1 and V is TRBV18, with 9 bases identical to TRBD1. The CDR3 sequence is 16 residues long. Germline lookup yields CDR1 KGHSH and CDR2 LQKENI. V lost 5 bases and J lost 3; bases outside the gene matches: 10.

The chain combines TRBV3-1 (or the pseudogene TRBV3-2) with TRBJ1-1; TRBD1 matches 8 bases. Per germline, CDR1 LGHDT and CDR2 YNNKEL (reference sequence). V shed 2 bases and J 6 bases; nucleotides not matched to a gene: 8. CDR3 size: 15 residues. The CDR3 DNA sequence: TGTGCCAGCAGCCAAAGGACAGGGTACGGCGCTGAAGCTTTCTTT. Encoded protein: CASSQRTGYGAEAFF.

V and J are TRBV7-2 and TRBJ1-2; D possibly corresponds to TRBD1 (5 bases). The CDR3 length is 17 residues. Trimming took 5 bases from V and 4 from J, leaving 23 bases between them. The V gene's germline CDR1 is SGHTA and CDR2 FQGNSA. The CDR3 here is CASSPGGTGRSAYGYTF. The CDR3 nucleotides read TGTGCCAGCAGCCCCGGGGGGACGGGGAGGTCGGCCTATGGCTACACCTTC.

This rearrangement joins TRBV5-4 to TRBJ2-7, with a tentative D call TRBD2 (6 bases). The V end lost 4 bases, the J end lost 0 bases, and 8 bases lay between the germline ends. Germline V gene sequence: CDR1 SGHNT, CDR2 YYREEE (reference sequence). The CDR3 length is 13 residues. CDR3: CASSLASSYEQYF. The CDR3 DNA is TGTGCCAGCAGCCTAGCGAGCTCCTACGAGCAGTACTTC. The full variable domain, its missing parts supplied by reference TRBV5-4 and TRBJ2-7, is ETGVTQSPTHLIKTRGQQVTLRCSSQSGHNTVSWYQQALGQGPQFIFQYYREEENGRGNFPPRFSGLQFPNYSSELNVNALELDDSALYLCASSLASSYEQYFGPGTRLTVT.

The rearrangement links TRBV4-2 to TRBJ1-1; TRBD1 agrees at 9 bases. Germline CDR1 LGHNA, CDR2 YNFKEQ. This CDR3 comprises 18 residues. The junction had 13 bases not matched to a gene; V was cut back by 0 bases and J by 5 bases. This CDR3 is CASSQDLGQGPSETEAFF. Here the CDR3 DNA reads TGTGCCAGCAGCCAAGATTTAGGACAGGGGCCGTCTGAAACTGAAGCTTTCTTT.

The chain links TRBV9 to TRBJ2-1, with D tentatively TRBD1 (6 bases). The V gene's germline CDR1 is SGDLS and CDR2 YYNGEE. The germline V and J ends were trimmed by 0 bases and 0 bases, with 10 bases remaining between them. This CDR3 is built from 16 residues. The CDR3 DNA follows: TGTGCCAGCAGCGTAGTTGGGACAAGCTCCTACAATGAGCAGTTCTTC. Translation gives CASSVVGTSSYNEQFF.

The rearrangement uses TRBV19 and TRBJ2-7; 8 nucleotides line up with TRBD2. After removal of 5 bases from V and 6 bases from J, the junction contained 6 bases not matched to a gene. Germline lookup yields CDR1 LNHDA and CDR2 SQIVND (reference sequence). The CDR3 consists of 13 residues. DNA for the CDR3: TGTGCCAGTAGTGGCCCGGGAGGGCTCGAGCAGTACTTC. Its translation: CASSGPGGLEQYF.